These 24 T cell receptor beta chains share one sample of origin, sequenced in a study of T cells expressing NK-cell markers. One entry per CDR3 protein, without DNA, is what TCRdb gives after re-calling the 5' RACE reads. The listing records 200,000 to 300,000 distinct CDR3 sequences. Sequencing input: blood T cells: a sorted CD56 or NKG2C T cell subset, CD4+ or CD8+ T cells, or bulk PBMC T cells (not recorded which). Receptor source: a woman between 18 and 75 years old in good health.

The gene calls are TRBV7-9 and TRBJ2-5. Germline CDR1 reads SEHNR; CDR2 reads FQNEAQ (reference sequence). This CDR3 contains 11 residues. The CDR3 region is CASSWVETQYF.

The chain links TRBV12-3 or TRBV12-4 to TRBJ1-1; TCRdb lists TRBD1, though no DNA is available to test this call. This CDR3 region has 15 residues. The CDR3 here is CASSRGIEVDTEAFF.

The rearrangement uses TRBV4-2 and TRBJ2-3; checking the TCRdb D call of TRBD1 is not possible without DNA. CDR1 LGHNA and CDR2 YNFKEQ come from the germline V gene. The CDR3 length is 15 residues. The CDR3: CASSQVDRGRDTQYF.

V and J are TRBV11-3 and TRBJ2-1; TCRdb outputs TRBD2, but without DNA this stays unchecked. Germline CDR1 SGHNT, CDR2 YENEEA. The CDR3 contains 16 residues. CDR3: CASSLAGTSGYNEQFF. Full variable domain (remainder filled in from reference TRBV11-3 and TRBJ2-1): EAGVVQSPRYKIIEKKQPVAFWCNPISGHNTLYWYLQNLGQGPELLIRYENEEAVDDSQLPKDRFSAERLKGVDSTLKIQPAELGDSAVYLCASSLAGTSGYNEQFFGPGTRLTVL.

The genes are TRBV6-1 and TRBJ2-5; TCRdb names TRBD1, which stays unverified in the absence of DNA. CDR1 and CDR2 (germline): MNHNS, SASEGT. CDR3 length: 13 amino acids. CDR3 residues: CASSPGGVETQYF.

CDR3 in amino acids: CASSSRLLANYGYTF. The V and J genes are TRBV11-2 and TRBJ1-2; TCRdb calls TRBD1, which cannot be checked without DNA. The CDR3 runs 15 residues. Germline V lookup: CDR1 SGHAT, CDR2 FQNNGV.

This chain uses TRBV7-2 with TRBJ2-1. Germline-derived CDR1 and CDR2 are SGHTA and FQGNSA. The CDR3 extends over 15 amino acids. CDR3 sequence: CASSLGSARNNEQFF.

The rearrangement uses TRBV11-1 and TRBJ2-3; TCRdb outputs TRBD2, but without DNA this stays unchecked. The germline gives CDR1 SGHAT, CDR2 FQDESV (reference sequence). This CDR3 is 18 amino acids long. CDR3: CASSPPFRLARRTDTQYF.

The chain links TRBV6-2 or TRBV6-3 to TRBJ2-2; checking the TCRdb D call of TRBD2 is not possible without DNA. This CDR3 has 14 residues. CDR1 MNHEY and CDR2 SVGEGT come from the germline V gene. The CDR3 sequence: CASSATSGDGELFF.

This chain joins TRBV12-3 or TRBV12-4 and TRBJ2-4; TCRdb's D gene call, TRBD2, goes unchecked for lack of DNA. The CDR3 has 18 residues. The CDR3 is CASSYGTSGLLAKNIQYF.

CDR3 region: CASSSGQGRTDTQYF. This chain links TRBV19 with TRBJ2-3; TCRdb selects TRBD1, and the lack of DNA leaves this call unchecked. CDR1 is LNHDA and CDR2 is SQIVND in the germline V gene (reference sequence). The CDR3 is made up of 15 amino acids.

The J gene is TRBJ1-1, the V gene TRBV29-1. The CDR3 is 12 amino acids. In germline, CDR1 is SQVTM, CDR2 ANQGSEA. This CDR3 is CSAGRENTEAFF.

The J gene is TRBJ2-5, the V gene TRBV12-3 or TRBV12-4; TCRdb outputs TRBD2, but without DNA this stays unchecked. This CDR3 has 15 amino acids. This CDR3 reads CASRWGGRALETQYF.

The V call is TRBV4-2, the J call TRBJ2-7; TCRdb proposes TRBD2, but this gene call is untestable without DNA. Germline values: CDR1 LGHNA, CDR2 YNFKEQ. CDR3 size: 15 residues. The CDR3 loop is CASSQEGTSTGEQYF.

CDR3 amino acids: CATTGTSGLSDGEQYF. The chain couples TRBV5-4 to TRBJ2-7; TCRdb reports TRBD2, a call that lacks DNA to check it against. The V gene's germline CDR1 is SGHNT and CDR2 YYREEE (reference sequence). The CDR3 is 16 residues long.

CDR3 in amino acids: CSVRVISGEQYF. V is TRBV29-1 and J is TRBJ2-7; the D call of TRBD2 rests on TCRdb alone, since no DNA is present to check it. The CDR3 consists of 12 residues. From germline, CDR1 is SQVTM and CDR2 ANQGSEA.

The chain's CDR3 is CAISQAGGHTDTQYF. The chain couples TRBV10-3 to TRBJ2-3; TCRdb proposes TRBD2, but this gene call is untestable without DNA. Germline V lookup: CDR1 ENHRY, CDR2 SYGVKD. The CDR3 length is 15 residues.

This chain links TRBV5-1 with TRBJ1-5. The CDR3 sequence is 15 residues long. In germline, CDR1 is SGHRS, CDR2 YFSETQ. CDR3 sequence: CASSSGSSSNQPQHF.

This chain links TRBV20-1 with TRBJ2-5; the TCRdb D gene call, TRBD1, has no DNA to confirm it. This CDR3 is 14 amino acids long. Germline V gene lookup returns CDR1 DFQATT and CDR2 SNEGSKA (reference sequence). CDR3 sequence: CSAWGTALGETQYF.

V gene TRBV10-3 combines with J gene TRBJ2-3. The CDR3 extends over 13 amino acids. CDR1 is ENHRY, CDR2 SYGVKD, per germline. The CDR3 reads CAISGGYTDTQYF.

The chain employs TRBV20-1 and TRBJ1-1. CDR1 and CDR2 from the germline V gene are DFQATT and SNEGSKA (reference sequence). The CDR3 is 15 residues long. The CDR3 protein is CSARDQILIRAEAFF.

The chain recombines TRBV7-2 with TRBJ2-5; the TCRdb D gene call, TRBD1, has no DNA to confirm it. This CDR3 spans 15 amino acids. From germline, CDR1 is SGHTA and CDR2 FQGNSA. CDR3 in amino acids: CASRPSGTVKETQYF.

The chain recombines TRBV20-1 with TRBJ1-1; TCRdb gives TRBD1 as the D gene, but with no DNA this cannot be confirmed. CDR3 size: 14 residues. Germline loops: CDR1 DFQATT, CDR2 SNEGSKA (reference sequence). The chain's CDR3 is CSANPGTLNTEAFF.

The chain combines TRBV20-1 with TRBJ2-7. CDR1 and CDR2 (germline): DFQATT, SNEGSKA (reference sequence). The CDR3 spans 14 residues. CDR3 protein: CSAIIPSRGYEQYF.